The 11 T cell receptor beta chains below come from one sample, sequenced in a study of regulatory and conventional T cells in RAG deficiency. TCRdb keeps only in-frame clones here, not all; method: immunoSEQ multiplex PCR. The sample lists tens of thousands of clones; 85% to 95% were seen once. The sorted regulatory T cells were CD4+, CD25-high and CD127-low, with genomic DNA sequenced. These same records also appear under a second study, on regulatory T cells. That investigation notes: The primer mix had 52 TRBV and 13 TRBJ primers.

Sequenced: Tregs sorted from blood. Receptors were obtained from a human donor in good health.

The CDR3 protein is CASRVHSGTPEIPLTDTQYF. The CDR3 DNA sequence: TGCGCCAGCAGAGTACACTCCGGAACCCCCGAAATTCCCCTCACAGATACGCAGTATTTT. The chain links TRBV10-1 to TRBJ2-3; no firm D call. CDR1 and CDR2 from the germline V gene are WNHNN and SYGVQD (reference sequence). The length of the CDR3 is 20 residues. V lost 6 bases and J lost 2, with 30 bases in between.

This sequence joins TRBV18 and TRBJ2-5, with D possibly TRBD2 on 7 matching bases. Germline loops: CDR1 KGHSH, CDR2 LQKENI. V dropped 0 bases and J dropped 3 bases, with 14 bases sitting between them. The CDR3 is 16 residues long. The DNA for the CDR3 is TGTGCCAGCTCACCACCGGGGCGGGGGCCAAAAGAGACCCAGTACTTC. It encodes CASSPPGRGPKETQYF.

The CDR3, as DNA: TGTGCCAGCAGGGGACAGTGGGGCCAAGAGACCCAGTACTTC. The encoded protein is CASRGQWGQETQYF. This chain links TRBV2 with TRBJ2-5; 7 positions agree with TRBD1. The ends lost 6 bases at V and 1 base at J; junction bases unmatched: 5. From germline, CDR1 is SNHLY and CDR2 FYNNEI. The CDR3 totals 14 residues.

The V call is TRBV7-3, the J call TRBJ2-7; D is perhaps TRBD1 (6 bases). Deletions cut 5 bases from V and 0 bases from J, with 11 bases between. The CDR3 contains 14 residues. Germline V CDR1 and CDR2: SGHTA, FQGTGA. CDR3 DNA sequence: TGTGCCAGCAGCCTCCAGGGGATCTCCTACGAGCAGTACTTC. Protein product: CASSLQGISYEQYF.

The chain couples TRBV6-7 to TRBJ2-3; D is unresolved. TRBV6-7 is an ORF, with its function uncertain. Trimming shortened V by 0 bases and J by 1 base, and 8 bases separated the two germline ends. The CDR3 contains 15 residues. The CDR3 region has the DNA TGTGCCAGCAGTTACTCGAGGCTTCGCACAGATACGCAGTATTTT. The encoded protein is CASSYSRLRTDTQYF.

This rearrangement joins TRBV5-1 to TRBJ2-1; D unclear. The germline V and J ends were trimmed by 4 bases and 0 bases, with 17 bases remaining between them. Per germline, CDR1 SGHRS and CDR2 YFSETQ. The CDR3 consists of 17 residues. Here the CDR3 reads CASSLLGGRFSYNEQFF. CDR3 DNA sequence: TGCGCCAGCAGCCTTCTGGGCGGCCGTTTCTCCTACAATGAGCAGTTCTTC.

This rearrangement joins TRBV28 to TRBJ1-1; 9 positions match TRBD1. Germline-derived CDR1 and CDR2 are MDHEN and SYDVKM. With 6 bases clipped from V and 1 base from J, the junction kept 6 bases outside the gene matches. The CDR3 consists of 15 residues. CDR3 DNA: TGTGCCAGCAGGTCTAAGGGACAGGGGAACACTGAAGCTTTCTTT. This encodes CASRSKGQGNTEAFF.

This clone showed up just once. CDR3 DNA sequence: TGTGCCAGCAGCTTTTGGACAGGGGGAAATTCACCCCTCCACTTT. Translation gives CASSFWTGGNSPLHF. The chain couples TRBV7-9 to TRBJ1-6, with TRBD1 identical over 10 bases. Germline CDR1 SEHNR, CDR2 FQNEAQ (reference sequence). The V gene end was trimmed by 3 bases and the J gene end by 7 bases; junction bases not matched to a gene: 3. There are 15 residues in the CDR3.

This chain uses TRBV27 with TRBJ2-1; TRBD2 agrees at 14 bases. CDR1 MNHEY and CDR2 SMNVEV come from the germline V gene (reference sequence). The CDR3 spans 15 residues. V lost 5 bases to trimming and J lost 10 bases; unmatched junction nucleotides: 7. Written as DNA, the CDR3 is TGTGCCAGCAGTGCACGACTAGCGGGGGGGCTGGAGCAGTTCTTC. The encoded protein is CASSARLAGGLEQFF.

The rearrangement links TRBV5-1 to TRBJ1-2; 8 bases are shared with TRBD1. The V gene's germline CDR1 is SGHRS and CDR2 YFSETQ. The CDR3 loop spans 14 amino acids. Trimming took 5 bases from V and 8 from J; bases not matched to a gene: 11. CDR3 loop: CASSESGGVYGYTF. CDR3 bases: TGCGCCAGCAGTGAATCAGGGGGCGTCTACGGCTACACCTTC.

The chain has TRBV30 and TRBJ2-3, with 10 bases matching TRBD2. The germline CDR1 and CDR2 sequences are GTSNPN and SVGIG (reference sequence). Trimming removed 4 bases from V and 7 bases from J; junction bases left unmatched: 8. The CDR3 covers 14 residues. CDR3 region: CAWTIAGGSYTQYF. CDR3 bases: TGTGCCTGGACGATAGCGGGGGGTTCATATACGCAGTATTTT.